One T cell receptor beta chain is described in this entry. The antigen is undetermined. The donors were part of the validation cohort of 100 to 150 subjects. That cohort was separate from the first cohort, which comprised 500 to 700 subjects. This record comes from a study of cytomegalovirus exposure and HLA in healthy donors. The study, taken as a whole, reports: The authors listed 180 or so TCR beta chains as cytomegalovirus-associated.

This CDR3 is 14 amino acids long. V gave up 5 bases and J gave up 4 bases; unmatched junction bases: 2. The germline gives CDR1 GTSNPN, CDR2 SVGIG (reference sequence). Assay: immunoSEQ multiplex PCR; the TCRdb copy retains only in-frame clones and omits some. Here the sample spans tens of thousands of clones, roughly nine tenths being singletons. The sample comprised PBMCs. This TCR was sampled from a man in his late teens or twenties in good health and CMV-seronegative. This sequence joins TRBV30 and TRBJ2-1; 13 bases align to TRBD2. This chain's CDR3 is CAWATSGRYNEQFF. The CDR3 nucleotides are TGTGCCTGGGCGACTAGCGGGAGGTACAATGAGCAGTTCTTC. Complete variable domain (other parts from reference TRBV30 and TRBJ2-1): SQTIHQWPATLVQPVGSPLSLECTVEGTSNPNLYWYRQAAGRGLQLLFYSVGIGQISSEVPQNLSASRPQDRQFILSSKKLLLSDSGFYLCAWATSGRYNEQFFGPGTRLTVL.